Listed here are 23 T cell receptor beta chains from one sample, sequenced in a study of T cells after yellow fever vaccination. TCRdb re-derived calls from the 5' RACE reads in MiXCR, one entry per CDR3 protein. This sample carries 100,000 to 150,000 distinct CDR3 sequences, about 8.4% of them seen once, and the ten largest clones take approximately 39%. The sequences come from CD8+ T cells sorted from PBMCs, collected on the day of the yellow fever booster vaccination. Source of these receptors: a man younger than 30 who received the YFV17D yellow fever vaccine.

V is TRBV27 and J is TRBJ1-1; tentatively, D is TRBD1 (5 bases). There are 12 residues in the CDR3. Looked up from germline, CDR1 is MNHEY and CDR2 is SMNVEV (reference sequence). Trimming removed 3 bases from V and 8 bases from J, with 10 bases in between. DNA for the CDR3: TGTGCCAGCAGTTTGAGTGGGGGAGAAGCTTTCTTT. This codes for CASSLSGGEAFF.

The sample holds many counts of this clonotype. The chain uses TRBV15 and TRBJ1-1; the D is unclear. V gave up 0 bases and J gave up 6 bases, with 8 bases separating them. The CDR3 spans 13 residues. Germline loops: CDR1 LNHNV, CDR2 YYDKDF (reference sequence). CDR3 residues: CATSREAGPEAFF. CDR3 DNA: TGTGCCACCAGCAGAGAAGCGGGCCCTGAAGCTTTCTTT.

This clonotype appeared a few times. The V call is TRBV4-3, the J call TRBJ2-3, with 9 bases identical to TRBD2. CDR1 is LGHNA and CDR2 is YSLEER in the germline V gene. CDR3 size: 17 residues. The J segment lost 5 bases and the V segment lost 4 bases, leaving 13 bases of the junction unmatched. For the CDR3, the DNA is TGCGCCAGCAGCCCGGGGACTAGCCTCGGGGGTAGAGATACGCAGTATTTT. This encodes CASSPGTSLGGRDTQYF.

V gene TRBV5-4 combines with J gene TRBJ2-3; TRBD2 agrees at 10 bases. The length of the CDR3 is 15 residues. Unmatched junction bases numbered 5, after V lost 4 bases and J lost 3 bases. Germline CDR1 is SGHNT and CDR2 is YYREEE (reference sequence). The CDR3 sequence is CASSLAGDLTDTQYF. The CDR3, as DNA: TGTGCCAGCAGCCTAGCGGGGGATTTAACAGATACGCAGTATTTT.

This clonotype has only a few counts. V gene TRBV7-9 combines with J gene TRBJ2-5, with 11 bases matching TRBD2. This CDR3 comprises 16 residues. The V segment lost 5 bases and the J segment 1 base; nucleotides outside the gene matches: 6. Germline loops: CDR1 SEHNR, CDR2 FQNEAQ (reference sequence). CDR3 sequence reads: CASSTRLAGTQETQYF. Here the CDR3 DNA reads TGTGCCAGCAGCACCCGACTAGCGGGGACCCAAGAGACCCAGTACTTC.

This clonotype was seen repeatedly, ten times or more. The V gene is TRBV4-1, the J gene TRBJ2-1; D is perhaps TRBD2 (5 bases). Germline-derived CDR1 and CDR2 are MGHRA and YSYEKL. The V gene lost 1 base and the J gene lost 10 bases, with 8 bases spanning the gap. This CDR3 has 12 residues. The DNA for the CDR3 is TGCGCCAGCAGCCAAGCTGCGGGCGAGCAGTTCTTC. Its protein product is CASSQAAGEQFF.

A few counts support this clonotype. The genes are TRBV6-6 and TRBJ2-4; 7 nucleotides line up with TRBD1. V dropped 8 bases and J dropped 0; count of bases not matched to a gene: 4. This CDR3 region has 14 residues. Germline V lookup: CDR1 MNHNY, CDR2 SVGAGI (reference sequence). This CDR3 reads CASADRLAKNIQYF. CDR3 bases: TGTGCCAGCGCGGACAGGTTAGCCAAAAACATTCAGTACTTC.

The CDR3 loop is CASSQGRGNNMNTEAFF. DNA of the CDR3: TGTGCCAGCAGCCAAGGTAGGGGAAACAACATGAACACTGAAGCTTTCTTT. V and J are TRBV14 and TRBJ1-1, with D tentatively TRBD1 (5 bases). Germline V gene lookup returns CDR1 SGHDN and CDR2 FVKESK. Trimming cost V 1 base and J 0 bases, with 15 bases left between them. CDR3 length equals 17 residues. Using reference TRBV14 and TRBJ1-1 for the parts outside the CDR3, the full variable domain is EAGVTQFPSHSVIEKGQTVTLRCDPISGHDNLYWYRRVMGKEIKFLLHFVKESKQDESGMPNNRFLAERTGGTYSTLKVQPAELEDSGVYFCASSQGRGNNMNTEAFFGQGTRLTVV.

This clonotype was observed a handful of times. V and J are TRBV29-1 and TRBJ1-4; 8 nucleotides agree with TRBD1. V trimming: 5 bases; J trimming: 7 bases; junction bases outside the gene matches: 6. This CDR3 has 13 amino acids. Per the germline V gene, CDR1 is SQVTM and CDR2 is ANQGSEA. The CDR3 DNA follows: TGCAGCGTTCGGACAGGGATAAGTGAAAAACTGTTTTTT. Translation gives CSVRTGISEKLFF. The variable domain in full, completed from reference TRBV29-1 and TRBJ1-4, reads SAVISQKPSRDICQRGTSLTIQCQVDSQVTMMFWYRQQPGQSLTLIATANQGSEATYESGFVIDKFPISRPNLTFSTLTVSNMSPEDSSIYLCSVRTGISEKLFFGSGTQLSVL.

This clonotype occurred many times. The chain is built from TRBV12-3 or TRBV12-4 and TRBJ1-6, with D uncertain. V lost 8 bases and J 2 bases, leaving 13 bases between the germline ends. The CDR3 extends over 15 amino acids. CDR3 sequence: CASWQVGTYNSPLHF. CDR3 DNA: TGTGCCAGCTGGCAGGTCGGAACCTATAATTCACCCCTCCACTTT.

The sample holds a few counts of this clonotype. This chain joins TRBV6-6 and TRBJ1-1; a weak D match, TRBD1 (5 bases). This CDR3 spans 13 amino acids. Trimming pared 5 bases from V and 1 base from J, leaving 8 bases between. The germline V gene has CDR1 MNHNY and CDR2 SVGAGI (reference sequence). CDR3 nucleotides: TGTGCCAGCAGTGGACACTGGAACACTGAAGCTTTCTTT. Translation: CASSGHWNTEAFF.

This clonotype was observed a few times. The CDR3 nucleotides are TGCAGTGCTAGAGATAGGGGGGCTAGCCTTAATTCACCCCTCCACTTT. It translates to CSARDRGASLNSPLHF. V and J are TRBV20-1 and TRBJ1-6, with D possibly being TRBD1 (6 bases). CDR3 size: 16 residues. V was clipped by 0 bases and J by 6 bases, with 15 bases between them. CDR1 is DFQATT, CDR2 SNEGSKA, per germline (reference sequence).

V gene TRBV29-1 combines with J gene TRBJ2-7; D is uncertain. The CDR3 runs 12 residues. The germline CDR1 and CDR2 sequences are SQVTM and ANQGSEA. Trimming shortened V by 5 bases and J by 3 bases, and 11 bases separated the two germline ends. CDR3 sequence (DNA): TGCAGCGTTATTGTCGGAGACTACGAGCAGTACGTC. Encoded protein: CSVIVGDYEQYV.

The CDR3 loop reads CASSQAIDTEAFF. The CDR3 coding sequence is TGCGCCAGCAGCCAAGCTATAGACACTGAAGCTTTCTTT. The rearrangement links TRBV4-1 to TRBJ1-1, with D uncertain. Germline CDR1 reads MGHRA; CDR2 reads YSYEKL. CDR3 size: 13 residues. With 1 base removed from V and 3 bases from J, the gap between germline ends came to 6 bases.

This clonotype appeared many times. The chain joins TRBV4-1 to TRBJ1-1, with a weak D call TRBD1 (5 bases). V was trimmed by 0 bases and J by 1 base, leaving 6 bases between them. Germline CDR1 reads MGHRA; CDR2 reads YSYEKL. This CDR3 spans 14 amino acids. The CDR3 protein is CASSQDQGNTEAFF. CDR3 coding DNA: TGCGCCAGCAGCCAAGATCAGGGGAACACTGAAGCTTTCTTT.

This chain joins TRBV19 and TRBJ1-1, with 8 bases matching TRBD1. In germline, CDR1 is LNHDA, CDR2 SQIVND (reference sequence). The CDR3 length is 13 residues. The trim removed 8 bases at V and 5 bases at J, leaving 7 bases unmatched. The CDR3 is CASRQGMGTEAFF. The CDR3 nucleotides are TGTGCCAGTCGACAGGGGATGGGGACTGAAGCTTTCTTT. Filled out from reference TRBV19 and TRBJ1-1, the complete variable domain reads DGGITQSPKYLFRKEGQNVTLSCEQNLNHDAMYWYRQDPGQGLRLIYYSQIVNDFQKGDIAEGYSVSREKKESFPLTVTSAQKNPTAFYLCASRQGMGTEAFFGQGTRLTVV.

This clonotype was picked up a small number of times. The chain combines TRBV4-1 with TRBJ2-2; D remains ambiguous. Germline V lookup: CDR1 MGHRA, CDR2 YSYEKL. Trimming left V 1 base short and J 6 bases short, with 12 bases between. The CDR3 runs to 15 residues. Here the CDR3 DNA reads TGCGCCAGCAGCCAAGTAAAGGACGTGCCCGGGGAGCTGTTTTTT. Its protein product is CASSQVKDVPGELFF.

The chain carries TRBV29-1 and TRBJ1-2; D remains ambiguous. The CDR3 consists of 11 residues. Trimming pared 3 bases from V and 4 bases from J, leaving 6 bases between. From germline, CDR1 is SQVTM and CDR2 ANQGSEA. CDR3: CSVEISYGYTF. CDR3 DNA sequence: TGCAGCGTTGAGATCAGCTATGGCTACACCTTC.

This chain connects TRBV5-1 to TRBJ2-7; D is ambiguous. There are 13 residues in the CDR3. Trimming removed 2 bases from V and 2 bases from J, with 8 bases in between. CDR1 SGHRS and CDR2 YFSETQ come from the germline V gene. The CDR3: CASSLRTPYEQYF. The DNA for the CDR3 is TGCGCCAGCAGCTTAAGGACCCCCTACGAGCAGTACTTC.

The chain links TRBV5-1 to TRBJ2-3; 11 nucleotides agree with TRBD2. Germline assignment: CDR1 SGHRS and CDR2 YFSETQ. With V trimmed by 3 bases and J by 0 bases, 9 bases remained unmatched. CDR3 length equals 18 residues. Here the CDR3 DNA reads TGCGCCAGCAGCTCCAGACTAGCGGGGATGGTTAGCACAGATACGCAGTATTTT. Amino acid sequence: CASSSRLAGMVSTDTQYF.

This clonotype was observed a few times. V usage is TRBV7-9 and J usage is TRBJ2-3; D remains ambiguous. This CDR3 has 14 residues. The germline V gene encodes CDR1 SEHNR and CDR2 FQNEAQ (reference sequence). Trimming cost V 5 bases and J 8 bases, with 17 bases left between them. The CDR3 sequence: CASSLTQHGRTQYF. As DNA, the CDR3 is TGTGCCAGCAGCCTAACTCAACACGGGCGTACGCAGTATTTT.

The chain couples TRBV6-2 or TRBV6-3 to TRBJ2-7, with a possible D match to TRBD1 (5 bases). The CDR3 runs to 16 residues. Germline CDR1 is MNHEY and CDR2 is SVGEGT. The V end lost 6 bases, the J end lost 1 base, and 19 bases lay between the germline ends. The CDR3 region has the DNA TGTGCCAGCAGCGCCCCCCACCCGACAGCTTCCTACGAGCAGTACGTC. It encodes CASSAPHPTASYEQYV.

This clonotype was recorded a few times. The chain employs TRBV5-1 and TRBJ1-1; D ambiguous. Deletions cut 2 bases from V and 3 bases from J, with 8 bases between. The germline V gene has CDR1 SGHRS and CDR2 YFSETQ. The CDR3 covers 13 residues. CDR3 residues: CASSFRLDTEAFF. CDR3 nucleotide sequence: TGCGCCAGCAGCTTTAGACTGGACACTGAAGCTTTCTTT.